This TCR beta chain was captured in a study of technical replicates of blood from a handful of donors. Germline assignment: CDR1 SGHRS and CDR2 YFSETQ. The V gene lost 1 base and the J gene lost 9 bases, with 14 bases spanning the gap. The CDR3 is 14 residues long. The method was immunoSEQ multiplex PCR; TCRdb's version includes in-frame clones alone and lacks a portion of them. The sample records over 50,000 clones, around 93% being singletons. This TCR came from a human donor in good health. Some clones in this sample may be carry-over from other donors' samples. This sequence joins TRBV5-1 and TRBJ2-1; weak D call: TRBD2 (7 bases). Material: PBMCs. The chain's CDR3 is CASSLTGGGGEQFF. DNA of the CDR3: TGCGCCAGCAGCTTGACCGGGGGAGGGGGTGAGCAGTTCTTC. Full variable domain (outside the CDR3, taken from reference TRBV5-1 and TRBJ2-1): KAGVTQTPRYLIKTRGQQVTLSCSPISGHRSVSWYQQTPGQGLQFLFEYFSETQRNKGNFPGRFSGRQFSNSRSEMNVSTLELGDSALYLCASSLTGGGGEQFFGPGTRLTVL.